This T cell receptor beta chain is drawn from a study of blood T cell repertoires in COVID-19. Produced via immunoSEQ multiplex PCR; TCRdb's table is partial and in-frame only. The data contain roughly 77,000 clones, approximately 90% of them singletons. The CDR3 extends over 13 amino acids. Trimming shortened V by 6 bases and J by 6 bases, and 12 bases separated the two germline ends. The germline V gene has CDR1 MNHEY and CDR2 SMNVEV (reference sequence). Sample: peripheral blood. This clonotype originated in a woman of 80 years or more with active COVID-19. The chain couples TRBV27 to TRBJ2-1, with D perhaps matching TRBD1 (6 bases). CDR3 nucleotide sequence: TGTGCCAGCAGCCCCGACAGGACCAATGAGCAGTTCTTC. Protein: CASSPDRTNEQFF.